The text below deals with one TCR beta chain. Antigen: not known. The data stem from a study of cytomegalovirus exposure and HLA in healthy donors. Study information: Genetic ancestry analysis placed under 90% of the 398 donors that were genotyped in the Caucasian-associated cluster.

V gave up 0 bases and J gave up 0 bases; unmatched junction bases: 5. Germline assignment: CDR1 SGHDT and CDR2 YYEEEE. The CDR3 has 17 amino acids. General study points: About 90% or about 30% of the time was how often most TCR beta V segments were productive, according to an earlier analysis. In a later analysis, CMV-associated beta chains were mostly HLA-associated, it appeared. As a later analysis showed, a missense DCLRE1C variant was linked to trimming of TCR beta V- and J-genes.

A multiplex PCR was run with 60 Vbeta primers and 13 Jbeta primers. Sequenced by immunoSEQ multiplex PCR; TCRdb stores in-frame clones only, minus some. The sample lists about 200,000 clones, 70% to 85% occurring once. The sequenced sample consisted of PBMCs. The source is a man aged 45-65 years in good health and CMV-seronegative. V and J are TRBV5-6 and TRBJ2-5; 10 positions agree with TRBD2. The CDR3 sequence is CASSLALAGADQETQYF. CDR3 DNA sequence: TGTGCCAGCAGCTTGGCGCTAGCGGGAGCAGACCAAGAGACCCAGTACTTC.